The 23 T cell receptor beta chains below all came from one sample that was sequenced in a study of post-analysis software for immune sequencing data. Unique molecular identifiers tagged the TCR beta cDNA libraries. TCRdb recomputed calls from the PCR reads with MiXCR, one row per CDR3 protein. The data hold under 200,000 distinct CDR3 sequences, with about 30% observed a single time. Whole-study results and caveats: Relative to controls, patients had a few TRBV segments at higher frequency, with TRBV5-6, TRBV5-1 and TRBV20-1 among these.

Antigens of these TCRs are unknown. What was sequenced was blood. The receptors come from a girl aged 2-17 years with multiple sclerosis.

V usage is TRBV28 and J usage is TRBJ1-1; no definite D call. Trimming shortened V by 2 bases and J by 7 bases, and 11 bases separated the two germline ends. The CDR3 runs to 13 residues. Germline lookup yields CDR1 MDHEN and CDR2 SYDVKM. CDR3 region: CASSLVGSIEAFF. In DNA form, the CDR3 reads TGTGCCAGCAGTTTAGTGGGGTCAATTGAAGCTTTCTTT.

This clonotype appeared a few times. It may be a read error: a sequence one base away is much more abundant. The gene calls are TRBV5-5 and TRBJ2-1, with 11 bases matching TRBD2. CDR1 and CDR2 (germline): SGHKS, YYEKEE (reference sequence). Trimming cost V 4 bases and J 8 bases; bases outside gene matches: 11. The length of the CDR3 is 16 residues. The CDR3 bases are TGTGCCAGCAGCAGGCCTACTAGCGGGAGTCGCGATGAGCAGTTCTTC. Protein product: CASSRPTSGSRDEQFF.

This clonotype was detected only a few times. The gene calls are TRBV6-1 and TRBJ1-1; possible D gene TRBD1, 6 bases. The germline gives CDR1 MNHNS, CDR2 SASEGT. CDR3 length equals 15 residues. Between the trimmed V and J ends, which lost 0 bases and 3 bases, there was a span of 11 bases. This chain's CDR3 is CASSEALTGYTEAFF. The CDR3 nucleotides are TGTGCCAGCAGTGAAGCCTTAACAGGGTACACTGAAGCTTTCTTT.

The J gene is TRBJ1-1, the V gene TRBV6-6, with 10 nucleotides matching TRBD1. J lost 5 bases, V lost 5 bases, and 8 bases had no gene match. The CDR3 consists of 15 residues. Germline V CDR1 and CDR2: MNHNY, SVGAGI (reference sequence). This chain's CDR3 is CASSRPGQGKTEAFF. The DNA of the CDR3 is TGTGCCAGCAGTCGACCGGGACAGGGGAAGACTGAAGCTTTCTTT.

This clonotype was seen at least ten times. The chain combines TRBV7-3 with TRBJ2-1; D possibly matches TRBD1 or TRBD2 (6 bases each). In germline, CDR1 is SGHTA, CDR2 FQGTGA. V was shortened by 5 bases and J by 4 bases, with 27 bases between the two germline ends. The CDR3 loop spans 19 amino acids. The DNA of the CDR3 is TGTGCCAGCAGCCCGACCGGGTCGTCGGGGGCCAGGAAGTACAATGAGCAGTTCTTC. This encodes CASSPTGSSGARKYNEQFF.

The CDR3 nucleotides are TGTGCCAGCAGTTACATTGGTGCCGCTGAAGCTTTCTTT. Translation: CASSYIGAAEAFF. The chain recombines TRBV6-5 with TRBJ1-1; D unclear. CDR1 is MNHEY, CDR2 SVGAGI, per germline. The length of the CDR3 is 13 residues. V was pared by 2 bases and J by 6 bases, with 10 bases between.

In its sample, this clonotype was seen many times. The chain employs TRBV5-1 and TRBJ2-3; 7 bases are a match to TRBD1. V was pared by 6 bases and J by 4 bases, with 8 bases of the junction left unmatched. The CDR3 has 14 amino acids. Per germline, CDR1 SGHRS and CDR2 YFSETQ. This CDR3 reads CASNQRGGPDTQYF. The CDR3 DNA reads as TGCGCCAGCAACCAGCGAGGGGGCCCAGATACGCAGTATTTT. The full variable domain, rest sourced from reference TRBV5-1 and TRBJ2-3, is KAGVTQTPRYLIKTRGQQVTLSCSPISGHRSVSWYQQTPGQGLQFLFEYFSETQRNKGNFPGRFSGRQFSNSRSEMNVSTLELGDSALYLCASNQRGGPDTQYFGPGTRLTVL.

Many counts were recorded for this clonotype. V usage is TRBV2 and J usage is TRBJ1-5; 9 bases match TRBD1. Trimming cost V 4 bases and J 4 bases; bases outside gene matches: 2. CDR1 is SNHLY and CDR2 is FYNNEI in the germline V gene. There are 14 residues in the CDR3. In DNA form, the CDR3 reads TGTGCCAGCAGTGCGGGACAGGGAAATCAGCCCCAGCATTTT. Its translation: CASSAGQGNQPQHF.

This chain uses TRBV5-1 with TRBJ1-1; weak D call: TRBD1 (5 bases). The CDR3 has 17 amino acids. V lost 3 bases to trimming and J lost 4 bases, with 22 bases between them. Germline-derived CDR1 and CDR2 are SGHRS and YFSETQ. The CDR3 region has the DNA TGCGCCAGCAGCTCGGGACTCCAGTGGCGCATGGCCACTGAAGCTTTCTTT. Protein sequence: CASSSGLQWRMATEAFF.

This clonotype has only a few counts. In DNA form, the CDR3 reads TGCAGTGCTAGACTCCCCCAGAACACTGAAGCTTTCTTT. Translating gives CSARLPQNTEAFF. V is TRBV20-1 and J is TRBJ1-1, with unresolved D. Germline assignment: CDR1 DFQATT and CDR2 SNEGSKA (reference sequence). V lost 2 bases and J lost 1, with 8 bases in between. CDR3 length: 13 residues.

The gene calls are TRBV20-1 and TRBJ2-4; 7 positions agree with TRBD1. V dropped 4 bases and J dropped 0; count of bases not matched to a gene: 3. The CDR3 runs 14 residues. CDR1 is DFQATT and CDR2 is SNEGSKA in the germline V gene (reference sequence). CDR3 sequence: CSATRTGAKNIQYF. CDR3 DNA sequence: TGCAGTGCTACCCGGACAGGAGCCAAAAACATTCAGTACTTC.

There are many counts of this clonotype. V usage is TRBV28 and J usage is TRBJ2-3, with D perhaps TRBD2 (6 bases). V dropped 9 bases and J dropped 5 bases, with 18 bases sitting between them. The CDR3 has 14 residues. Germline values: CDR1 MDHEN, CDR2 SYDVKM. The CDR3: CASSPAGTVDTQYF. The CDR3 DNA reads as TGTGCCAGTTCGCCGGCGGGGACGGTAGATACGCAGTATTTT.

Details on this clonotype: One end of the junction fails to match germline, which may point to a read error. CDR3 in DNA: TGCGGTGCCAAGGACAGGGGGATCTTTCAGCCCCAGCATTTT. This encodes CGAKDRGIFQPQHF. This chain connects TRBV20-1 to TRBJ1-5, with 10 bases fitting TRBD1. Per germline, CDR1 DFQATT and CDR2 SNEGSKA (reference sequence). There are 14 residues in the CDR3.

This chain uses TRBV28 with TRBJ2-7; unclear D gene. Looked up from germline, CDR1 is MDHEN and CDR2 is SYDVKM. V lost 6 bases and J lost 7, with 13 bases in between. The CDR3 extends over 12 amino acids. CDR3 nucleotides: TGTGCCAGCAGCCTCACGCTTAGTGAGCAGTACTTC. Its protein is CASSLTLSEQYF.

The chain links TRBV12-3 or TRBV12-4 to TRBJ1-1; TRBD1 matches at 7 bases. The CDR3 extends over 16 amino acids. The V and J ends lost 4 bases and 5 bases, in that order; junction bases with no gene match: 13. CDR3 DNA sequence: TGTGCCAGCAGTTCGGCACCAGGGGGGCATCGGACTGAAGCTTTCTTT. Protein sequence: CASSSAPGGHRTEAFF.

V gene TRBV15 combines with J gene TRBJ2-3; 7 positions match TRBD2. Germline V CDR1 and CDR2: LNHNV, YYDKDF (reference sequence). Losses at the gene ends were 5 bases for V and 2 bases for J; bases not matched to a gene: 13. This CDR3 contains 17 residues. This chain's CDR3 is CATSSLLGAGDTDTQYF. CDR3 bases: TGTGCCACCAGCTCCTTACTCGGTGCGGGGGACACAGATACGCAGTATTTT.

Only one count was recorded for this clonotype. The chain joins TRBV29-1 to TRBJ2-1; TRBD2 aligns across 10 bases. Germline-derived CDR1 and CDR2 are SQVTM and ANQGSEA. With V trimmed by 8 bases and J by 5 bases, 6 bases remained unmatched. The CDR3 has 13 amino acids. The CDR3 here is CSPAGGSDNEQFF. In DNA, the CDR3 is TGCAGCCCAGCGGGAGGGAGCGACAATGAGCAGTTCTTC.

This clonotype appeared many times. This chain joins TRBV20-1 and TRBJ2-7; D not resolved. V was cut by 0 bases and J by 4 bases, with 7 bases left in between. The CDR3 sequence is 12 residues long. From germline, CDR1 is DFQATT and CDR2 SNEGSKA (reference sequence). In DNA, the CDR3 is TGCAGTGCTAGAGATGGTTATTACGAGCAGTACTTC. It yields the protein CSARDGYYEQYF.

This clonotype was seen ten or more times. The chain is built from TRBV29-1 and TRBJ2-1; 14 positions agree with TRBD2. The CDR3 length is 13 residues. The V gene end was trimmed by 6 bases and the J gene end by 6 bases; junction bases not matched to a gene: 1. The V gene's germline CDR1 is SQVTM and CDR2 ANQGSEA. In DNA, the CDR3 is TGCAGCGTGGGACTAGCGGGGGTCAATGAGCAGTTCTTC. It encodes CSVGLAGVNEQFF.

Only a few counts were recorded for this clonotype. V gene TRBV11-2 combines with J gene TRBJ2-1, with 8 positions matching TRBD2. Germline CDR1 reads SGHAT; CDR2 reads FQNNGV. This CDR3 has 22 residues. The ends lost 5 bases at V and 8 bases at J; junction bases unmatched: 32. CDR3 region: CASSLRTRKSGGAKILIDEQFF. CDR3 nucleotides: TGTGCCAGCAGCCTAAGGACTAGAAAATCGGGGGGGGCCAAGATTCTGATCGATGAGCAGTTCTTC.

The CDR3 loop is CASSQAGDHGELFF. The CDR3, as DNA: TGCGCCAGCAGCCAAGCAGGGGATCACGGGGAGCTGTTTTTT. V usage is TRBV4-1 and J usage is TRBJ2-2, with D possibly matching TRBD1 (6 bases). This CDR3 has 14 residues. Trimming took off 1 base at V and 7 bases at J, with 10 bases between the two ends. Germline assignment: CDR1 MGHRA and CDR2 YSYEKL.

Comments on this clonotype: Given a much more abundant clone one base away, this may be a read error. The chain uses TRBV5-6 and TRBJ2-7; D gene ambiguous. CDR1 SGHDT and CDR2 YYEEEE come from the germline V gene. This CDR3 has 18 amino acids. V lost 0 bases and J 7 bases, leaving 26 bases between the germline ends. The CDR3 region is CASSLAFRAQEPDHEQYF. The CDR3, as DNA: TGTGCCAGCAGCTTGGCCTTCCGGGCGCAGGAGCCAGACCATGAGCAGTACTTC.

CDR3 nucleotide sequence: TGCGCCAGCAGCCAAGATTTGGGCTATGGCTACACCTTC. Amino acid sequence: CASSQDLGYGYTF. The chain combines TRBV4-3 with TRBJ1-2; no definite D call. The CDR3 is 13 residues long. Germline V gene data show CDR1 as LGHNA and CDR2 as YSLEER. Between the trimmed V and J ends, which lost 0 bases and 4 bases, there was a span of 6 bases.